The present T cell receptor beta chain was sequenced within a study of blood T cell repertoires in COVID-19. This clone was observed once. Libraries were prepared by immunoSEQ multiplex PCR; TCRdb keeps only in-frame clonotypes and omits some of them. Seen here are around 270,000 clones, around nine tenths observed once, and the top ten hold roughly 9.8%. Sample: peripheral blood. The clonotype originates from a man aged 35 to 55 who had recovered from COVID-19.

The CDR3 nucleotides read TGTGCCAGCAGCGTCAGGGGGATTAAGGAATATGAGCAGTTCTTC. Translation gives CASSVRGIKEYEQFF. The V call is TRBV25-1, the J call TRBJ2-1; 7 nucleotides agree with TRBD1. Trimming took 6 bases from V and 8 from J; bases not matched to a gene: 13. The CDR3 extends over 15 amino acids. The V gene's germline CDR1 is MGHDK and CDR2 SYGVNS. The entire variable domain, with the rest obtained from reference TRBV25-1 and TRBJ2-1, is as follows: EADIYQTPRYLVIGTGKKITLECSQTMGHDKMYWYQQDPGMELHLIHYSYGVNSTEKGDLSSESTVSRIRTEHFPLTLESARPSHTSQYLCASSVRGIKEYEQFFGPGTRLTVL.